The next 20 T cell receptor beta chains were all read from a single sample in a study of vaccination and CD4 T cells after COVID-19. Regarding treatment: roughly nine-day PBMC culture with coronavirus spike peptide pools or control peptides (ViraFEST assay). These TCRs' antigens remain unknown. Cultured CD4+ T cell DNA underwent sequencing with the Oncomine TCR Beta short-read assay. MiXCR, run by TCRdb on the PCR reads, gives a single entry per CDR3 protein. This table has about 20,000 distinct CDR3 sequences, roughly 52% appearing once. Sequencing was carried out using CD4+ T cells from blood, cultured in vitro. These receptors were taken from a human donor who had recovered from COVID-19.

V usage is TRBV28 and J usage is TRBJ2-7; TRBD2 matches 8 bases. The V and J ends lost 7 bases and 0 bases, in that order; junction bases with no gene match: 8. The CDR3 has 15 amino acids. Germline V gives CDR1 MDHEN, CDR2 SYDVKM. CDR3 bases: TGTGCCAGCACCCCCGGGGGGGCAATCTCCTACGAGCAGTACTTC. The encoded protein is CASTPGGAISYEQYF. The entire variable domain, with the rest obtained from reference TRBV28 and TRBJ2-7, is as follows: DVKVTQSSRYLVKRTGEKVFLECVQDMDHENMFWYRQDPGLGLRLIYFSYDVKMKEKGDIPEGYSVSREKKERFSLILESASTNQTSMYLCASTPGGAISYEQYFGPGTRLTVT.

The chain carries TRBV10-3 and TRBJ1-2; no firm D call. The germline gives CDR1 ENHRY, CDR2 SYGVKD. Trimming removed 6 bases from V and 2 bases from J, with 13 bases in between. CDR3 length equals 14 residues. CDR3 sequence: CAISPLTENYGYTF. The CDR3 DNA reads as TGTGCCATCAGCCCCCTTACAGAAAACTATGGCTACACCTTC.

This clonotype was picked up a small number of times. The chain joins TRBV6-5 to TRBJ1-1, with a possible D match to TRBD1 (5 bases). The V end lost 2 bases, the J end lost 10 bases, and 14 bases lay between the germline ends. This CDR3 has 13 amino acids. From germline, CDR1 is MNHEY and CDR2 SVGAGI. CDR3 residues: CASSYRMTGGAFF. For the CDR3, the DNA is TGTGCCAGCAGTTACAGAATGACTGGGGGAGCTTTCTTT.

There are a few counts of this clonotype. The V and J genes are TRBV20-1 and TRBJ1-5; 9 bases fit TRBD1. The V and J ends lost 6 bases and 1 base, in that order; junction bases with no gene match: 7. The germline CDR1 and CDR2 sequences are DFQATT and SNEGSKA (reference sequence). The CDR3 spans 15 residues. CDR3 nucleotides: TGCAGTGCCGAGCGGACAGGGGAAAGCAATCAGCCCCAGCATTTT. Its translation is CSAERTGESNQPQHF.

The V call is TRBV7-9, the J call TRBJ1-1; D perhaps matches TRBD1 (5 bases). Trimming took off 6 bases at V and 1 base at J, with 9 bases between the two ends. This CDR3 has 13 residues. Germline V gene sequence: CDR1 SEHNR, CDR2 FQNEAQ (reference sequence). The CDR3 DNA is TGTGCCAGCAGAAAGCAGGGGAACACTGAAGCTTTCTTT. Encoded protein: CASRKQGNTEAFF.

This sequence joins TRBV28 and TRBJ1-2; D might be TRBD1 (6 bases). Germline V CDR1 and CDR2: MDHEN, SYDVKM. The CDR3 consists of 11 residues. The V gene lost 4 bases and the J gene lost 11 bases, with 11 bases spanning the gap. The CDR3 here is CASSYNREYTF. The DNA of the CDR3 is TGTGCCAGCAGTTACAACAGGGAGTACACCTTC.

The chain joins TRBV2 to TRBJ2-1; D perhaps matches TRBD2 (6 bases). The CDR3 is 16 amino acids. Trimming removed 1 base from V and 9 bases from J, with 19 bases in between. Germline V gene lookup returns CDR1 SNHLY and CDR2 FYNNEI. In nucleotides, the CDR3 is TGTGCCAGCAGTGAAGAGCGGGTTACCGTTGGTCGTGAGCAGTTCTTC. Its protein product is CASSEERVTVGREQFF.

V usage is TRBV6-1 and J usage is TRBJ2-7, with D tentatively TRBD2 (5 bases). V was clipped by 2 bases and J by 4 bases, with 18 bases between them. This CDR3 contains 16 residues. From germline, CDR1 is MNHNS and CDR2 SASEGT. This CDR3 reads CASSEMGVRGGYEQYF. CDR3 bases: TGTGCCAGCAGTGAAATGGGAGTTCGGGGTGGTTACGAGCAGTACTTC.

Details on this clonotype: Germline and junction disagree at one end, which may indicate a read error. The chain uses TRBV12-3 or TRBV12-4 and TRBJ1-5; possible D gene TRBD1, 6 bases. This CDR3 spans 14 amino acids. In DNA, the CDR3 is TGTGCCAGCAGTTCACAGGGAGACAATCGGCCCCAGCATTTT. It translates to CASSSQGDNRPQHF.

The V and J genes are TRBV14 and TRBJ2-3; D unclear. Trimming left V 4 bases short and J 3 bases short, with 11 bases between. Germline values: CDR1 SGHDN, CDR2 FVKESK. The CDR3 spans 14 residues. CDR3 sequence: CASSPLTGTDTQYF. In DNA form, the CDR3 reads TGTGCCAGCAGCCCGTTGACCGGGACAGATACGCAGTATTTT.

V gene TRBV7-9 combines with J gene TRBJ2-2; TRBD1 agrees at 8 bases. The V and J ends lost 3 bases and 7 bases, in that order; junction bases with no gene match: 7. The CDR3 sequence is 15 residues long. The V gene's germline CDR1 is SEHNR and CDR2 FQNEAQ (reference sequence). The CDR3 DNA follows: TGTGCCAGCAGCTTTGGAGACAGGGGAGGCGGGGAGCTGTTTTTT. Its translation is CASSFGDRGGGELFF.

This clonotype was seen more than once but under ten times. The V and J genes are TRBV27 and TRBJ2-3, with 7 bases lining up with TRBD2. Trimming took 5 bases from V and 0 from J; bases not matched to a gene: 2. Per the germline V gene, CDR1 is MNHEY and CDR2 is SMNVEV (reference sequence). There are 14 residues in the CDR3. The CDR3 region has the DNA TGTGCCAGCAGTCCTAGCGGTAGCACAGATACGCAGTATTTT. Its translation: CASSPSGSTDTQYF.

The chain is built from TRBV6-1 and TRBJ2-5; no reliable D call. This CDR3 has 12 amino acids. Trimming cost V 0 bases and J 5 bases, with 4 bases left between them. Per germline, CDR1 MNHNS and CDR2 SASEGT. Here the CDR3 DNA reads TGTGCCAGCAGTGAAGCGGGGGAGACCCAGTACTTC. Translated: CASSEAGETQYF.

The sample holds a few counts of this clonotype. The V gene is TRBV6-1, the J gene TRBJ1-5, with D unclear. The length of the CDR3 is 17 residues. Germline-derived CDR1 and CDR2 are MNHNS and SASEGT. V lost 3 bases to trimming and J lost 4 bases, with 19 bases between them. CDR3: CASSELTMGYRNQPQHF. CDR3 in DNA: TGTGCCAGCAGTGAGTTAACTATGGGATATCGGAATCAGCCCCAGCATTTT.

The chain employs TRBV6-5 and TRBJ2-7; 8 bases agree with TRBD2. This CDR3 is 16 amino acids long. J gave up 10 bases and V 0 bases, and 14 bases lay outside the gene matches. Germline loops: CDR1 MNHEY, CDR2 SVGAGI. CDR3 in DNA: TGTGCCAGCAGTTACTCCAGTAGCGGGAAGGCGTCGAGTCAGTACTTC. Amino acids: CASSYSSSGKASSQYF.

The rearrangement links TRBV4-2 to TRBJ1-1, with 11 positions matching TRBD1. Germline V gives CDR1 LGHNA, CDR2 YNFKEQ. The CDR3 is 16 residues long. The V gene end was trimmed by 0 bases and the J gene end by 4 bases; junction bases not matched to a gene: 4. DNA of the CDR3: TGTGCCAGCAGCCAAGATGGACAGGGGGCCCGCACTGAAGCTTTCTTT. Translated: CASSQDGQGARTEAFF.

The chain couples TRBV19 to TRBJ1-5; D not resolved. The V end was cut by 3 bases, the J end by 9 bases, with 9 bases between. The CDR3 loop spans 12 amino acids. Germline V gene lookup returns CDR1 LNHDA and CDR2 SQIVND (reference sequence). The CDR3 nucleotides read TGTGCCAGTAGTATCCAAGCTCTGCCCCAGCATTTT. Its translation: CASSIQALPQHF.

The chain has TRBV19 and TRBJ1-5, with a possible D match to TRBD1 (6 bases). Germline CDR1 and CDR2: LNHDA and SQIVND (reference sequence). Between the trimmed V and J ends, which lost 3 bases and 1 base, there was a span of 10 bases. This CDR3 region has 15 residues. The CDR3 DNA is TGTGCCAGTAGTATCAGGGGAGGAAGCAATCAGCCCCAGCATTTT. Amino acids: CASSIRGGSNQPQHF.

The sample holds one count of this clonotype. The genes are TRBV11-1 and TRBJ2-1; a weak D match, TRBD2 (6 bases). In germline, CDR1 is SGHAT, CDR2 FQDESV (reference sequence). This CDR3 is built from 13 residues. Trimming took 5 bases from V and 4 from J, leaving 9 bases between them. The CDR3 region is CASSPGTYNEQFF. In DNA, the CDR3 is TGTGCCAGCAGCCCAGGGACTTACAATGAGCAGTTCTTC.

The chain uses TRBV7-6 and TRBJ2-7; TRBD1 matches 7 bases. With V trimmed by 5 bases and J by 0 bases, 7 bases remained unmatched. This CDR3 has 15 residues. Germline V gene data show CDR1 as SGHVS and CDR2 as FNYEAQ. CDR3 bases: TGTGCCAGCAGCCCACAGGGGCAGAGCTCCTACGAGCAGTACTTC. It codes for CASSPQGQSSYEQYF. The variable domain in full, with the rest retrieved from reference TRBV7-6 and TRBJ2-7, is GAGVSQSPRYKVTKRGQDVALRCDPISGHVSLYWYRQALGQGPEFLTYFNYEAQQDKSGLPNDRFSAERPEGSISTLTIQRTEQRDSAMYRCASSPQGQSSYEQYFGPGTRLTVT.